These 23 T cell receptor beta chains share one sample of origin, sequenced in a study of blood T cell repertoires in COVID-19. TCRdb keeps only in-frame clones here, not all; method: immunoSEQ multiplex PCR. The profile shows around 220,000 clones, 70% to 90% of them singletons. The specimen sequenced was PBMCs or T cells enriched from blood (not recorded which). All receptors derive from a woman aged 50 to 65 with acute COVID-19.

This chain uses TRBV27 with TRBJ2-7; D call uncertain. Trimming took off 6 bases at V and 6 bases at J, with 15 bases between the two ends. CDR1 is MNHEY and CDR2 is SMNVEV in the germline V gene (reference sequence). CDR3 length: 13 amino acids. The CDR3 reads CASSPLPPGEQYF. The CDR3 DNA is TGTGCCAGCAGCCCCCTCCCGCCGGGCGAGCAGTACTTC.

This clone turned up a few times. The V gene is TRBV28, the J gene TRBJ1-6; D is uncertain. The CDR3 length is 13 residues. V was shortened by 3 bases and J by 10 bases, with 10 bases between the two germline ends. Germline loops: CDR1 MDHEN, CDR2 SYDVKM. CDR3 in DNA: TGTGCCAGCAGTTTCCCCCTCGGGTCACCCCTCCACTTT. As protein: CASSFPLGSPLHF. The full variable domain, rest sourced from reference TRBV28 and TRBJ1-6, is DVKVTQSSRYLVKRTGEKVFLECVQDMDHENMFWYRQDPGLGLRLIYFSYDVKMKEKGDIPEGYSVSREKKERFSLILESASTNQTSMYLCASSFPLGSPLHFGNGTRLTVT.

The V gene is TRBV30, the J gene TRBJ1-2; D gene unclear. The length of the CDR3 is 12 residues. From germline, CDR1 is GTSNPN and CDR2 SVGIG (reference sequence). V was pared by 4 bases and J by 3 bases, with 9 bases between. CDR3 loop: CAWTPGDYGYTF. The CDR3 coding sequence is TGTGCCTGGACCCCCGGGGACTATGGCTACACCTTC.

The rearrangement uses TRBV4-3 and TRBJ2-7; TRBD2 matches at 12 bases. The CDR3 totals 14 residues. Germline CDR1 is LGHNA and CDR2 is YSLEER. V trimming: 4 bases; J trimming: 4 bases; junction bases outside the gene matches: 2. CDR3 in amino acids: CASSRLAGEYEQYF. In nucleotides, the CDR3 is TGCGCCAGCAGCCGACTAGCGGGAGAATACGAGCAGTACTTC.

This rearrangement joins TRBV28 to TRBJ2-7; 8 nucleotides match TRBD2. This CDR3 contains 15 residues. Per germline, CDR1 MDHEN and CDR2 SYDVKM. V lost 8 bases to trimming and J lost 2 bases; unmatched junction nucleotides: 11. CDR3 protein: CASLRAGVIPYEQYF. CDR3 in DNA: TGTGCCAGCTTACGAGCGGGAGTGATCCCCTACGAGCAGTACTTC.

The chain uses TRBV5-1 and TRBJ2-1; TRBD2 might be the D (6 bases). This CDR3 is built from 13 residues. Germline CDR1 and CDR2: SGHRS and YFSETQ. The ends were cut back, 2 bases at V and 10 bases at J, with 13 bases in the middle. CDR3 nucleotide sequence: TGCGCCAGCAGCTTTGGTGTGGAGGGCGAGCAGTTCTTC. It codes for CASSFGVEGEQFF.

The rearrangement uses TRBV28 and TRBJ1-5, with 8 bases fitting TRBD1. The CDR3 sequence is 14 residues long. After removal of 6 bases from V and 3 bases from J, the junction contained 4 bases not matched to a gene. Germline V gene lookup returns CDR1 MDHEN and CDR2 SYDVKM. CDR3 in DNA: TGTGCCAGCAGAGCAGGGGGCCCCAATCAGCCCCAGCATTTT. It is translated as CASRAGGPNQPQHF. The full variable domain, in which reference TRBV28 and TRBJ1-5 provide the parts outside the CDR3, is DVKVTQSSRYLVKRTGEKVFLECVQDMDHENMFWYRQDPGLGLRLIYFSYDVKMKEKGDIPEGYSVSREKKERFSLILESASTNQTSMYLCASRAGGPNQPQHFGDGTRLSIL.

This clone was recorded a few times. The chain uses TRBV19 and TRBJ1-2; TRBD1 matches at 7 bases. There are 12 residues in the CDR3. V was clipped by 10 bases and J by 5 bases; unmatched bases: 7. Germline V gene data show CDR1 as LNHDA and CDR2 as SQIVND (reference sequence). This CDR3 reads CATRGQLYGYTF. In DNA form, the CDR3 reads TGTGCCACTAGGGGACAGTTATATGGCTACACCTTC.

This chain links TRBV7-6 with TRBJ2-1; no reliable D call. In germline, CDR1 is SGHVS, CDR2 FNYEAQ. V shed 2 bases and J shed 0 bases, with 11 bases lying between them. The CDR3 totals 16 residues. The CDR3 region has the DNA TGTGCCAGCAGCTTACTCAGCGTGAGCTCCTACAATGAGCAGTTCTTC. Its translation: CASSLLSVSSYNEQFF.

The gene calls are TRBV9 and TRBJ2-7, with TRBD1 as a possible D gene (6 bases). The V gene's germline CDR1 is SGDLS and CDR2 YYNGEE. Trimming took 2 bases from V and 5 from J, leaving 14 bases between them. The CDR3 loop spans 14 amino acids. The DNA for the CDR3 is TGTGCCAGCAGCGTTACCCCAGGGGCCAACGAGCAGTACTTC. The encoded protein is CASSVTPGANEQYF.

The V call is TRBV18, the J call TRBJ1-1; D gene unclear. Per germline, CDR1 KGHSH and CDR2 LQKENI. The CDR3 contains 13 residues. Between the trimmed V and J ends, which lost 0 bases and 10 bases, there was a span of 12 bases. This CDR3 reads CASSPPSRAGAFF. The CDR3, as DNA: TGTGCCAGCTCACCACCCTCCCGAGCAGGAGCTTTCTTT.

V is TRBV28 and J is TRBJ2-7, with a possible D match to TRBD2 (5 bases). Trimming took 5 bases from V and 3 from J, leaving 20 bases between them. This CDR3 is built from 16 residues. Germline V lookup: CDR1 MDHEN, CDR2 SYDVKM. The DNA for the CDR3 is TGTGCCAGCAGTAGCCCAGCGGCAGGAACCCTCTACGAGCAGTACTTC. It yields the protein CASSSPAAGTLYEQYF.

The chain joins TRBV7-2 to TRBJ1-1, with D maybe TRBD1 (5 bases). The ends were cut back, 1 base at V and 4 bases at J, with 10 bases in the middle. This CDR3 comprises 14 residues. Germline CDR1 reads SGHTA; CDR2 reads FQGNSA. In DNA form, the CDR3 reads TGTGCCAGCAGCTTAGGCAGGGTCGGCACTGAAGCTTTCTTT. Its translation: CASSLGRVGTEAFF.

The gene calls are TRBV9 and TRBJ2-1; 13 nucleotides line up with TRBD2. Germline lookup yields CDR1 SGDLS and CDR2 YYNGEE. The CDR3 covers 15 residues. Trimming at V came to 2 bases and at J to 7 bases, leaving 3 bases not matched to a gene. DNA for the CDR3: TGTGCCAGCAGCGTCGGGACTAGCGGGAAGAATGAGCAGTTCTTC. Amino acids: CASSVGTSGKNEQFF.

The rearrangement uses TRBV7-2 and TRBJ2-2; no clear D gene. Trimming stripped 5 bases from V and 4 bases from J, with 14 bases between. The CDR3 is 15 residues long. Germline V gene data show CDR1 as SGHTA and CDR2 as FQGNSA. The CDR3, as DNA: TGTGCCAGCAGCCCCTCGACCCGCGGCACCGGGGAGCTGTTTTTT. Its translation: CASSPSTRGTGELFF.

As to this clone: This same CDR3 is encoded by further DNA sequences in the sample. The J gene is TRBJ1-5, the V gene TRBV27, with TRBD1 identical over 8 bases. The CDR3 contains 16 residues. Germline V CDR1 and CDR2: MNHEY, SMNVEV (reference sequence). Trimming removed 0 bases from V and 2 bases from J; junction bases left unmatched: 3. The CDR3 region has the DNA TGTGCCAGCAGTTTATCCGGACAGGGTCGCAATCAGCCCCAGCATTTT. Translation: CASSLSGQGRNQPQHF.

The chain carries TRBV9 and TRBJ2-1; D not certain. The CDR3 is 14 amino acids. The V gene's germline CDR1 is SGDLS and CDR2 YYNGEE. V lost 0 bases and J lost 8, with 12 bases in between. CDR3 bases: TGTGCCAGCAGCGTAGCTTCTAGTCTAGATGAGCAGTTCTTC. Translated: CASSVASSLDEQFF.

This chain connects TRBV18 to TRBJ2-7; maybe TRBD2 (5 bases). Germline assignment: CDR1 KGHSH and CDR2 LQKENI. V was shortened by 2 bases and J by 1 base, with 6 bases between the two germline ends. The CDR3 contains 13 residues. The CDR3 bases are TGTGCCAGCTCACCAGGCGGGTCCTACGAGCAGTACTTC. Amino acid sequence: CASSPGGSYEQYF.

The J gene is TRBJ2-3, the V gene TRBV11-1, with unresolved D. V was shortened by 4 bases and J by 3 bases, with 8 bases between the two germline ends. CDR1 and CDR2 from the germline V gene are SGHAT and FQDESV (reference sequence). CDR3 length equals 13 residues. The CDR3 here is CASSSEITDTQYF. For the CDR3, the DNA is TGTGCCAGCAGCTCAGAAATTACAGATACGCAGTATTTT.

The V call is TRBV19, the J call TRBJ1-2; D gene uncertain. Germline loops: CDR1 LNHDA, CDR2 SQIVND (reference sequence). The CDR3 runs 14 residues. Deletions cut 1 base from V and 7 bases from J, with 13 bases between. DNA for the CDR3: TGTGCCAGTAGTATAGTAGGTGGAGTGGGTGGCTACACCTTC. It codes for CASSIVGGVGGYTF.

V is TRBV5-1 and J is TRBJ1-1, with TRBD1 as a possible D gene (5 bases). Trimming shortened V by 3 bases and J by 4 bases, and 10 bases separated the two germline ends. The germline CDR1 and CDR2 sequences are SGHRS and YFSETQ. CDR3 size: 13 residues. The CDR3 is CASSWGGTTEAFF. CDR3 in DNA: TGCGCCAGCAGCTGGGGAGGGACCACTGAAGCTTTCTTT.

The V and J genes are TRBV28 and TRBJ1-2; D possibly corresponds to TRBD1 (5 bases). V lost 7 bases and J 8 bases, leaving 20 bases between the germline ends. This CDR3 contains 14 residues. Germline CDR1 is MDHEN and CDR2 is SYDVKM. CDR3 nucleotides: TGTGCCAGCACCCCCGGCAGGGCACCGATGGGCTACACCTTC. It yields the protein CASTPGRAPMGYTF.

The genes are TRBV3-1 (or the pseudogene TRBV3-2) and TRBJ2-7, with a tentative D call TRBD2 (6 bases). Trimming stripped 0 bases from V and 4 bases from J, with 13 bases between. The CDR3 loop spans 15 amino acids. Germline V gene sequence: CDR1 LGHDT, CDR2 YNNKEL (reference sequence). CDR3 coding DNA: TGTGCCAGCAGCCAAGATCCCGGGAGTTCTTACGAGCAGTACTTC. This gives the protein CASSQDPGSSYEQYF.